This T cell receptor beta chain was identified in a study of cytomegalovirus exposure and HLA in healthy donors. PCR used 60 Vbeta primers and 13 Jbeta primers. Libraries were prepared by immunoSEQ multiplex PCR; TCRdb keeps only in-frame clonotypes and omits some of them. The sample lists 150,000 to 170,000 clones, roughly 80% occurring once. J gave up 2 bases and V 4 bases, and 16 bases lay outside the gene matches. This CDR3 spans 18 amino acids. Germline lookup yields CDR1 SGHRS and CDR2 YFSETQ. Study-wide points: Cytomegalovirus association was assigned to more than 150 TCR beta chains. More clonal expansion characterized HLA-associated TCR beta chains than equally common others in a later analysis. TCR beta V- and J-gene trimming, according to a later analysis, was linked to a missense DCLRE1C variant.

Concerning this clone: Its antigen remains unknown.

Each donor was nominally healthy when sampled (though unrecorded immune exposures were likely). The sequenced sample was PBMCs. This sequence was found in a woman aged 40 to 50 in good health and CMV-seronegative. The chain links TRBV5-1 to TRBJ2-3; TRBD2 aligns across 7 bases. The CDR3 DNA sequence: TGCGCCAGCAGCCGCCTCTCGGGTAGCGGGTCTATCACAGATACGCAGTATTTT. Protein sequence: CASSRLSGSGSITDTQYF.